The 18 T cell receptor beta chains below were found in one sample sequenced in a study of cytomegalovirus exposure and HLA in healthy donors. Researchers ran the PCR with 60 Vbeta and 13 Jbeta primers. Profiled with immunoSEQ multiplex PCR; TCRdb holds only in-frame clones, not every one. Among approximately 110,000 clones listed, roughly three quarters were seen once. The sequenced sample was PBMCs. The receptors come from a woman aged 45 to 65 in good health and CMV-seropositive.

This clone was detected a few times. CDR3 in DNA: TGCAGCGCTGGGGACAGGGGGCTTGAGACCCAGTACTTC. It translates to CSAGDRGLETQYF. V and J are TRBV29-1 and TRBJ2-5; 12 nucleotides match TRBD1. Germline V gene data show CDR1 as SQVTM and CDR2 as ANQGSEA. With V trimmed by 7 bases and J by 5 bases, 5 bases remained unmatched. The CDR3 totals 13 residues.

The chain couples TRBV2 to TRBJ1-4; D not certain. The V gene lost 3 bases and the J gene lost 1 base, with 6 bases spanning the gap. Germline CDR1 reads SNHLY; CDR2 reads FYNNEI. This CDR3 region has 14 residues. The CDR3: CASSEAQTNEKLFF. DNA of the CDR3: TGTGCCAGCAGTGAGGCCCAAACTAATGAAAAACTGTTTTTT.

This chain connects TRBV4-3 to TRBJ2-7, with D possibly matching TRBD2 (5 bases). Germline assignment: CDR1 LGHNA and CDR2 YSLEER. The CDR3 spans 13 residues. V was shortened by 1 base and J by 1 base, with 5 bases between the two germline ends. The CDR3 DNA sequence: TGCGCCAGCAGCCAAGCGGGGTCCTACGAGCAGTACTTC. Translating gives CASSQAGSYEQYF.

The V call is TRBV19, the J call TRBJ1-2; 7 nucleotides line up with TRBD1. J lost 12 bases, V lost 5 bases, and 9 bases had no gene match. Per the germline V gene, CDR1 is LNHDA and CDR2 is SQIVND (reference sequence). This CDR3 region has 12 residues. The CDR3 coding sequence is TGTGCCAGTAGTCCCCGGTGGGGGACAGACACCTTC. Protein: CASSPRWGTDTF.

V gene TRBV7-3 combines with J gene TRBJ2-5, with 14 bases aligning to TRBD2. V dropped 4 bases and J dropped 4; count of bases not matched to a gene: 5. Per the germline V gene, CDR1 is SGHTA and CDR2 is FQGTGA. The CDR3 extends over 16 amino acids. CDR3 amino acids: CASSWGLAGVGETQYF. CDR3 DNA sequence: TGTGCCAGCAGCTGGGGACTAGCGGGAGTTGGAGAGACCCAGTACTTC.

V is TRBV5-1 and J is TRBJ2-7; 7 nucleotides match TRBD2. J lost 2 bases, V lost 5 bases, and 10 bases had no gene match. Germline loops: CDR1 SGHRS, CDR2 YFSETQ. The CDR3 consists of 15 residues. The CDR3 region is CASRDAGASTYEQYF. In DNA form, the CDR3 reads TGCGCCAGCAGGGACGCGGGAGCGTCAACCTACGAGCAGTACTTC. Variable domain in full (rest from reference TRBV5-1 and TRBJ2-7): KAGVTQTPRYLIKTRGQQVTLSCSPISGHRSVSWYQQTPGQGLQFLFEYFSETQRNKGNFPGRFSGRQFSNSRSEMNVSTLELGDSALYLCASRDAGASTYEQYFGPGTRLTVT.

This chain links TRBV5-1 with TRBJ1-1; the D gene is possibly TRBD1 (5 bases). The ends were cut back, 4 bases at V and 5 bases at J, with 15 bases in the middle. Germline V gene lookup returns CDR1 SGHRS and CDR2 YFSETQ. The length of the CDR3 is 14 residues. This CDR3 reads CASSPSRVGTEAFF. The CDR3 bases are TGCGCCAGCAGCCCGTCCAGGGTTGGGACTGAAGCTTTCTTT.

The V call is TRBV5-4, the J call TRBJ2-5, with no clear D. Germline CDR1 and CDR2: SGHNT and YYREEE (reference sequence). The CDR3 is 10 residues long. V dropped 10 bases and J dropped 1 base, with 5 bases sitting between them. In nucleotides, the CDR3 is TGTGCCTATCTCCAAGAGACCCAGTACTTC. Translated: CAYLQETQYF.

In this sample, this clone turned up many times. V and J are TRBV6-5 and TRBJ1-6, with 8 bases lining up with TRBD1. CDR3 length: 13 residues. Trimming cost V 6 bases and J 9 bases; bases outside gene matches: 4. Germline loops: CDR1 MNHEY, CDR2 SVGAGI. The CDR3 DNA reads TGTGCCAGCAGCCCGACAGGGGTTTCACCCCTCCACTTT. It codes for CASSPTGVSPLHF.

In this sample, this clone turned up a few times. CDR3 nucleotide sequence: TGTGCCAGCAGTGAATCCCGGAGGGACACTGAAGCTTTCTTT. Its translation is CASSESRRDTEAFF. V is TRBV6-1 and J is TRBJ1-1; D uncertain. This CDR3 has 14 residues. Germline CDR1 and CDR2: MNHNS and SASEGT. V gave up 2 bases and J gave up 3 bases, with 10 bases separating them.

The chain is built from TRBV10-3 and TRBJ1-4; no firm D call. Germline V gene data show CDR1 as ENHRY and CDR2 as SYGVKD. The CDR3 covers 13 residues. The V end lost 0 bases, the J end lost 10 bases, and 9 bases lay between the germline ends. As DNA, the CDR3 is TGTGCCATCAGTGAGTCCCCGGAGGGAAAACTGTTTTTT. Translation: CAISESPEGKLFF.

V is TRBV14 and J is TRBJ2-7; D is uncertain. CDR3 size: 12 residues. The germline gives CDR1 SGHDN, CDR2 FVKESK. Trimming stripped 4 bases from V and 4 bases from J, with 8 bases between. In nucleotides, the CDR3 is TGTGCCAGCAGCCTTACAGCATACGAGCAGTACTTC. Translation: CASSLTAYEQYF. Drawing the rest from reference TRBV14 and TRBJ2-7, the complete variable domain is EAGVTQFPSHSVIEKGQTVTLRCDPISGHDNLYWYRRVMGKEIKFLLHFVKESKQDESGMPNNRFLAERTGGTYSTLKVQPAELEDSGVYFCASSLTAYEQYFGPGTRLTVT.

V and J are TRBV7-2 and TRBJ2-5; D is possibly TRBD2 (5 bases). V was pared by 5 bases and J by 2 bases, with 9 bases between. This CDR3 has 13 amino acids. Looked up from germline, CDR1 is SGHTA and CDR2 is FQGNSA. The CDR3, as DNA: TGTGCCAGCAGCAGGACTTATCAAGAGACCCAGTACTTC. Translation: CASSRTYQETQYF.

This chain links TRBV6-5 with TRBJ1-1; 7 bases are shared with TRBD1. The CDR3 totals 11 residues. V lost 6 bases and J lost 7; bases outside the gene matches: 2. Germline-derived CDR1 and CDR2 are MNHEY and SVGAGI. The CDR3: CASSRDSEAFF. The CDR3 DNA reads TGTGCCAGCAGCCGGGACAGTGAAGCTTTCTTT.

The chain joins TRBV4-3 to TRBJ2-3; 11 nucleotides match TRBD2. Germline V gene sequence: CDR1 LGHNA, CDR2 YSLEER. The J segment lost 1 base and the V segment lost 3 bases, leaving 3 bases of the junction unmatched. The CDR3 runs 16 residues. CDR3 nucleotides: TGCGCCAGCAGCCAGTCTAGCGGGGGGCGCACAGATACGCAGTATTTT. It specifies CASSQSSGGRTDTQYF.

Points on this clone: One end of the junction is discordant with germline, which a read error may explain. The chain carries TRBV10-1 and TRBJ2-6; 7 nucleotides line up with TRBD1. The germline V gene has CDR1 WNHNN and CDR2 SYGVQD (reference sequence). The CDR3 has 16 amino acids. CDR3 sequence reads: CASPGQAPSGANGLTF. The CDR3 DNA follows: TGCGCCAGCCCCGGACAGGCACCCTCTGGGGCCAACGGCCTGACTTTC.

CDR3 loop: CASSLEGAGVGDTQYF. CDR3 DNA: TGTGCCAGCAGCTTAGAGGGCGCGGGAGTGGGTGATACGCAGTATTTT. The chain uses TRBV7-9 and TRBJ2-3, with 7 bases fitting TRBD2. This CDR3 spans 16 amino acids. CDR1 SEHNR and CDR2 FQNEAQ come from the germline V gene (reference sequence). V trimming: 1 base; J trimming: 6 bases; junction bases outside the gene matches: 10.

The CDR3 protein is CASSLVPGYQPQHF. The CDR3 bases are TGTGCCAGCAGCTTAGTCCCAGGATATCAGCCCCAGCATTTT. The chain is built from TRBV7-2 and TRBJ1-5; D is unresolved. Per germline, CDR1 SGHTA and CDR2 FQGNSA. Deletions cut 1 base from V and 5 bases from J, with 9 bases between. The CDR3 has 14 amino acids.